This T cell receptor (beta chain) was observed in a study of blood T cell repertoires in COVID-19. Study overall: Researchers got acute and convalescent COVID-19 samples from the United States, Italy and Spain. Sources were T cells, B-cell-depleted T cells, or PBMCs; the material itself was cDNA or gDNA.

Allocation to cohorts depended on clinical history reported by the participants. Recovery meant two consecutive negative NP/OP PCR tests, professional clearance, or resolved symptoms. Germline CDR1 reads SGHAT; CDR2 reads FQDESV (reference sequence). The CDR3 totals 15 residues. Trimming cost V 5 bases and J 4 bases; bases outside gene matches: 6. The protocol was immunoSEQ multiplex PCR, while the TCRdb copy is restricted to in-frame clones and leaves out a portion. The sample consists of 150,000 to 250,000 clones, roughly 90% of them appearing once. The V and J genes are TRBV11-1 and TRBJ2-5, with 11 bases fitting TRBD2. This clonotype originated in a woman aged 25 to 39 who had recovered from COVID-19. The specimen sequenced was PBMCs or T cells enriched from blood (not recorded which). In nucleotides, the CDR3 is TGTGCCAGCAGCCTACGACTAGCGGGGCCAGAGACCCAGTACTTC. Residues: CASSLRLAGPETQYF.